This T cell receptor (beta chain) was sequenced during a study of metastatic and nonmetastatic thyroid tumors. Study results and caveats: Patients with malignant thyroid tumors reportedly had significantly higher TCR beta diversity than those with benign nodules, in blood and tumor.

Worth noting for this clone: Its antigen is as yet unknown.

V shed 2 bases, J shed 0 bases, and the junction held 6 bases outside the gene matches. CDR1 is SGHVS, CDR2 FQNEAQ, per germline. CDR3 length: 17 amino acids. Treatment of any kind had been given to no patient before thyroid surgery. TCRdb re-called the PCR reads through MiXCR. This table has about 6,200 clones, around 30% appearing once. The genes are TRBV7-8 and TRBJ2-7, with TRBD2 identical over 11 bases. The sequenced sample consisted of adjacent normal tissue. This sequence originates from a female donor with papillary thyroid cancer or a benign thyroid nodule (not recorded which). Some clones in this sample may be carry-over from other donors' samples. CDR3 loop: CASSLTSGGRSSYEQYF. The CDR3 DNA follows: TGTGCCAGCAGCTTAACTAGCGGGGGAAGAAGCTCCTACGAGCAGTACTTC.